The rows below give T cell receptor beta chains drawn from one sample of a study of blood T cell repertoires in COVID-19. Sequencing used immunoSEQ multiplex PCR; TCRdb keeps in-frame clones, though not all of them. This sample has around 40,000 clones, with about 87% found just once. Material for sequencing was peripheral blood. The receptors were gathered from a man between 40 and 49 years old with COVID-19, enrolled during active disease. CDR3s include the opening cysteine and the closing phenylalanine or tryptophan. D genes are given only for firm matches. Some rows have no size entry. The others give once, few or many, or a class for an expanded clone.

cdr3_aa cdr3_nt j_call clone_size v_call d_call cdr3_length
CASSPRGGAGTDTQYF TGTGCCAGCAGCCCCCGCGGGGGGGCCGGCACAGATACGCAGTATTTT TRBJ2-3 NA TRBV9 TRBD2 16
CASSFREQYF TGTGCCAGCAGTTTTCGTGAGCAGTACTTC TRBJ2-7 NA TRBV28 NA 10
CASSFLREADTQYF TGTGCCAGCAGTTTCCTACGGGAGGCAGATACGCAGTATTTT TRBJ2-3 NA TRBV27 TRBD2 14
CASSRTGGAGGNTIYF TGTGCCAGTAGTAGAACAGGGGGCGCAGGGGGAAACACCATATATTTT TRBJ1-3 NA TRBV19 TRBD1 16
CASSLAASGGEQFF TGTGCCAGCAGCTTAGCGGCTAGCGGGGGTGAGCAGTTCTTC TRBJ2-1 once TRBV7-9 TRBD2 14
CASSEVSGNYGYTF TGTGCCAGCAGTGAGGTCAGCGGGAACTATGGCTACACCTTC TRBJ1-2 few TRBV2 NA 14
CASSPGDLYGYTF TGTGCCAGCAGCCCGGGGGACCTTTATGGCTACACCTTC TRBJ1-2 NA TRBV5-6 NA 13
CASSQLGEKLFF TGTGCCAGCAGCCAACTCGGGGAAAAACTGTTTTTT TRBJ1-4 NA TRBV3-1/TRBV3-2 NA 12
CASSTDRGRNEQYF TGCGCCAGCAGTACGGACAGGGGGCGCAACGAGCAGTACTTC TRBJ2-7 once TRBV5-1 TRBD1 14
CAIRTGGTYEQYF TGTGCCATCAGGACAGGGGGGACCTACGAGCAGTACTTC TRBJ2-7 NA TRBV10-3 TRBD1 13
CAISPGTGSGADTQYF TGTGCCATCAGTCCCGGGACAGGGTCCGGGGCAGATACGCAGTATTTT TRBJ2-3 NA TRBV10-3 TRBD1 16
CASSYRPGQGADEQYF TGTGCCAGCAGCTACCGACCGGGACAGGGGGCCGACGAGCAGTACTTC TRBJ2-7 NA TRBV11-2 TRBD1 16
CSVGQSTNEKLFF TGCAGCGTTGGACAGTCAACTAATGAAAAACTGTTTTTT TRBJ1-4 NA TRBV29-1 NA 13
CASSLAAGGLLDTQYF TGCGCCAGCAGCTTGGCAGCGGGGGGGTTGTTAGATACGCAGTATTTT TRBJ2-3 NA TRBV5-1 TRBD2 16